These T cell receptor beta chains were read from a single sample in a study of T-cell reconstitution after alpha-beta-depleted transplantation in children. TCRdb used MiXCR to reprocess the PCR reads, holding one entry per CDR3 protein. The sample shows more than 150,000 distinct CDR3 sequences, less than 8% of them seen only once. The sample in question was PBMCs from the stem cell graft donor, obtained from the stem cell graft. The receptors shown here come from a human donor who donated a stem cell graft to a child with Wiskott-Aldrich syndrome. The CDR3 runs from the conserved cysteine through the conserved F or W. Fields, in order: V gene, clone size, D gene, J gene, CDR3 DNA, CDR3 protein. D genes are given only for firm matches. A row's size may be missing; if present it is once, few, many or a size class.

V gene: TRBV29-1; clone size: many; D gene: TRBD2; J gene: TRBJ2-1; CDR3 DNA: TGCAGCGTTCTTCCTTATAAGAGCGGGAGATACAATGAGCAGTTCTTC; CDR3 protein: CSVLPYKSGRYNEQFF
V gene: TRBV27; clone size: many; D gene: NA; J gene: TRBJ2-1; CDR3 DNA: TGTGCCAGCAGTTTATTCGGTGAGCAGTTCTTC; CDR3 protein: CASSLFGEQFF
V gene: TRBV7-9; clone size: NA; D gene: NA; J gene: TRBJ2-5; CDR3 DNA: TGTGCCTGCAGCTCTCAAGAGACCCAGTACTTC; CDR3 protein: CACSSQETQYF
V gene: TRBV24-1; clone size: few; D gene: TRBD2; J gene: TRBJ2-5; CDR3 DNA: TGTGCCACCTCACCCCGGGGGAGGGGTTCCGGAGAGACCCAGTACTTC; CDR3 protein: CATSPRGRGSGETQYF
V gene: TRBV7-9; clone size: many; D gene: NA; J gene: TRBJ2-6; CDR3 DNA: TGTGCCAGCAGCTTTCCCTCTGGGGCCAACGTCCTGACTTTC; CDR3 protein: CASSFPSGANVLTF
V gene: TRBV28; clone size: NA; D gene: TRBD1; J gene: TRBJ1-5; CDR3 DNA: TGTGCCAGCAGACCCCAGGGGGTTTTTGGCCAGCCCCAGCATTTT; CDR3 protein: CASRPQGVFGQPQHF
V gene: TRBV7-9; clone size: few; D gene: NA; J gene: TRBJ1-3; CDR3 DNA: TGTGCCAGCAGTTGGGATCCGGGGGCCTCTGGAAACACCATATATTTT; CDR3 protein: CASSWDPGASGNTIYF
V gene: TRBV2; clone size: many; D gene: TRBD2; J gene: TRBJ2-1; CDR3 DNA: TGTGCCAGCAGTGGGACTAGACACAATGAGCAGTTCTTC; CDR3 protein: CASSGTRHNEQFF
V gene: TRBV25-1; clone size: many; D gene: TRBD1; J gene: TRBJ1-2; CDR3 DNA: TGTGCCAGCAGTGCCGCTACCGGGACAGGGGACGGCTACACCTTC; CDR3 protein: CASSAATGTGDGYTF
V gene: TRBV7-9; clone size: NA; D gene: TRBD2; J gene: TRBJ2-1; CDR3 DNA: TGTGCCAGCAGCTCCCGACTAGCCAGCTCCTACAATGAGCAGTTCTTC; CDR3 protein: CASSSRLASSYNEQFF
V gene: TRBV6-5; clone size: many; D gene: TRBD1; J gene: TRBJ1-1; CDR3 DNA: TGTGCCAGCAGTTCTCTTAGTCTAGGGACAGGGGATAAAGCTTTCTTT; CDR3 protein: CASSSLSLGTGDKAFF
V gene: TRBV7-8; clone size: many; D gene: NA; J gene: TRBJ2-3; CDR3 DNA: TGTGCCAGCAGCTTAACTTTTTGGGGGGGCGGAACAGATACGCAGTATTTT; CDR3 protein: CASSLTFWGGGTDTQYF
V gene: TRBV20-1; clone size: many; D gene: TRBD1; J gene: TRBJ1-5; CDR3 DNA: TGCAGTGCCCTGGACAGGGGCGAGAACAATCAGCCCCAGCATTTT; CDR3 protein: CSALDRGENNQPQHF
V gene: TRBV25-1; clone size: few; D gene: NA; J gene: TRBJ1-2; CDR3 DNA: TGTGCCAGCAGTCCCGACGGGGGTAACTATGGCTACACCTTC; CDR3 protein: CASSPDGGNYGYTF
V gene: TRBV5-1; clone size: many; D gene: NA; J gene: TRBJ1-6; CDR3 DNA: TGCGCCAGCAGCTTGCGGGGGAGCTCCTATAATTCACCCCTCCACTTT; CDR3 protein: CASSLRGSSYNSPLHF
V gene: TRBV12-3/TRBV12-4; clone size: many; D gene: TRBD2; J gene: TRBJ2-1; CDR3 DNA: TGTGCCAGCAGTTTAGGCCCTAGCGGGAGATCCTACAATGAGCAGTTCTTC; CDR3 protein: CASSLGPSGRSYNEQFF
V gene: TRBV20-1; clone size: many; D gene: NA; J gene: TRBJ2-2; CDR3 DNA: TGCAGTGCTCGTGGAACCGCGAACACCGGGGAGCTGTTTTTT; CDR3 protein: CSARGTANTGELFF
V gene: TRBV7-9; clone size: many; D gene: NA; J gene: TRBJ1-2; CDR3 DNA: TGTGCCAGCAGCTTACTCCGAGGCAATGGCTACACCTTC; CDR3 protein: CASSLLRGNGYTF
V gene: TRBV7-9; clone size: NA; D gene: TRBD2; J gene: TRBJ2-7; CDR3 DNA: TGTGCCAGCAGTCCCAAGGGAGGGCCCCACTACGAGCAGTACTTC; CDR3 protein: CASSPKGGPHYEQYF
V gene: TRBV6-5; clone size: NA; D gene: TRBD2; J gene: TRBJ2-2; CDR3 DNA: TGTGCCAGCAGTTACTTAGCGGGGGGGATCACCGGGGAGCTGTTTTTT; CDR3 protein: CASSYLAGGITGELFF
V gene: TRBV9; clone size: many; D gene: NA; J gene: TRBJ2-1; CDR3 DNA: TGTGCCAGCACCCGAGCGGAGATCTACAATGAGCAGTTCTTC; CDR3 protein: CASTRAEIYNEQFF
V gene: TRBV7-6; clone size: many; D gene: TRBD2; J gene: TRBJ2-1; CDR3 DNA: TGTGCCAGCAGCCCTCGACTAGCGGGACTCAATTACAATGAGCAGTTCTTC; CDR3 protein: CASSPRLAGLNYNEQFF
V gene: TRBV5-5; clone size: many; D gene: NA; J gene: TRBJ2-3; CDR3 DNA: TGTGCCAGCAGCCCTCTACCAGCGGTTAGCACAGATACGCAGTATTTT; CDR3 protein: CASSPLPAVSTDTQYF
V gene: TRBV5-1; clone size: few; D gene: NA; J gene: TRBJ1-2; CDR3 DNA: TGCGCCAGCAGCTTGGGGGGGGTAAACTATGGCTACACCTTC; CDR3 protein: CASSLGGVNYGYTF